One sample yielded the 13 T cell receptor beta chains listed below, sequenced in a study of T cell responses to AZD1222 COVID-19 vaccine. Libraries were prepared by immunoSEQ multiplex PCR; TCRdb keeps only in-frame clonotypes and omits some of them. The table has about 150,000 clones, just over 90% seen once. This material consisted of peripheral blood, taken on day 0 of AZD1222 vaccination. Source of these receptors: an adult in good health.

V and J are TRBV24-1 and TRBJ2-5, with a weak D call TRBD1 (6 bases). There are 14 residues in the CDR3. Trimming stripped 3 bases from V and 2 bases from J, with 9 bases between. Germline lookup yields CDR1 KGHDR and CDR2 SFDVKD. The CDR3 is CATSDRTEQETQYF. In DNA, the CDR3 is TGTGCCACCAGTGATCGGACAGAACAAGAGACCCAGTACTTC.

The chain recombines TRBV24-1 with TRBJ2-1, with D perhaps TRBD1 or TRBD2 (6 bases each). V lost 1 base and J lost 1, with 19 bases in between. The CDR3 has 19 residues. Germline V lookup: CDR1 KGHDR, CDR2 SFDVKD. The CDR3 DNA reads TGTGCCACCAGTGATTTTAGAACACAGGGACTGGGATCCTACAATGAGCAGTTCTTC. Amino acids: CATSDFRTQGLGSYNEQFF.

V and J are TRBV12-3 or TRBV12-4 and TRBJ2-7; the match to TRBD1 covers 7 bases. J lost 3 bases, V lost 5 bases, and 4 bases had no gene match. The CDR3 is 13 amino acids. The CDR3 sequence: CASSRRDSYEQYF. The CDR3, as DNA: TGTGCCAGCAGTCGCCGGGACAGCTACGAGCAGTACTTC.

This sequence joins TRBV11-2 and TRBJ2-1; the D is unclear. The V gene's germline CDR1 is SGHAT and CDR2 FQNNGV. V lost 5 bases, J lost 0 bases, and 20 bases lay in between. This CDR3 has 18 residues. The CDR3 DNA sequence: TGTGCCAGCAGCCCGGCGGACGTAGGATTAATCTCCTACAATGAGCAGTTCTTC. Translation gives CASSPADVGLISYNEQFF.

The CDR3 here is CAISDPSGRANEQFF. The CDR3 DNA follows: TGTGCCATCAGTGACCCTAGCGGGAGGGCCAATGAGCAGTTCTTC. The gene calls are TRBV10-3 and TRBJ2-1, with 12 nucleotides matching TRBD2. The CDR3 loop spans 15 amino acids. Trimming took 3 bases from V and 6 from J; bases not matched to a gene: 3. Per germline, CDR1 ENHRY and CDR2 SYGVKD.

The sample holds one count of this clone. This chain uses TRBV7-2 with TRBJ1-1, with unresolved D. V dropped 5 bases and J dropped 5 bases, with 9 bases sitting between them. The CDR3 runs 12 residues. CDR1 is SGHTA and CDR2 is FQGNSA in the germline V gene. CDR3 nucleotides: TGTGCCAGCAGCGCACGATGGACTGAAGCTTTCTTT. It translates to CASSARWTEAFF.

J is TRBJ2-3 and V is TRBV6-5; 10 nucleotides match TRBD2. The CDR3 spans 14 residues. Germline lookup yields CDR1 MNHEY and CDR2 SVGAGI. V lost 2 bases, J lost 4 bases, and 0 bases stayed unmatched. CDR3: CASSYLAGADTQYF. CDR3 bases: TGTGCCAGCAGTTACCTAGCGGGAGCAGATACGCAGTATTTT.

The V and J genes are TRBV4-3 and TRBJ2-3, with D possibly being TRBD2 (7 bases). This CDR3 is 20 amino acids long. V shed 3 bases and J shed 0 bases, with 25 bases lying between them. Germline V lookup: CDR1 LGHNA, CDR2 YSLEER. The CDR3 reads CASSQGRGGPGTTSTDTQYF. The CDR3 DNA is TGCGCCAGCAGCCAGGGAAGGGGGGGCCCCGGGACCACGAGCACAGATACGCAGTATTTT.

V gene TRBV11-2 combines with J gene TRBJ1-3; D call uncertain. V dropped 2 bases and J dropped 0 bases, with 14 bases sitting between them. CDR3 length: 17 amino acids. The germline CDR1 and CDR2 sequences are SGHAT and FQNNGV. Written as DNA, the CDR3 is TGTGCCAGCAGCTTACCAGTCTGGACCGACTCTGGAAACACCATATATTTT. Residues: CASSLPVWTDSGNTIYF.

The V gene is TRBV11-2, the J gene TRBJ2-1, with D maybe TRBD1 (6 bases). V lost 6 bases and J 0 bases, leaving 12 bases between the germline ends. Germline V gives CDR1 SGHAT, CDR2 FQNNGV. The CDR3 is made up of 15 amino acids. CDR3 sequence reads: CASRPVGGSYNEQFF. In nucleotides, the CDR3 is TGTGCCAGCAGACCTGTAGGGGGCTCCTACAATGAGCAGTTCTTC.

This clone showed up just once. The gene calls are TRBV5-4 and TRBJ1-6; TRBD1 agrees at 7 bases. Germline V gene sequence: CDR1 SGHNT, CDR2 YYREEE (reference sequence). The junction had 7 bases not matched to a gene; V was cut back by 4 bases and J by 9 bases. This CDR3 spans 14 amino acids. The CDR3 region is CASSADRVASPLHF. The CDR3, as DNA: TGTGCCAGCAGCGCCGACAGGGTAGCTTCACCCCTCCACTTT.

This clone was seen a single time. The chain carries TRBV7-2 and TRBJ2-3; 7 bases match TRBD2. The CDR3 loop spans 15 amino acids. V shed 5 bases, J shed 0 bases, and the junction held 5 bases outside the gene matches. The germline V gene encodes CDR1 SGHTA and CDR2 FQGNSA. This CDR3 is CASSGSGTSTDTQYF. CDR3 DNA: TGTGCCAGCAGCGGAAGCGGGACTAGCACAGATACGCAGTATTTT.

The rearrangement links TRBV29-1 to TRBJ2-5; the match to TRBD1 covers 7 bases. The trim removed 5 bases at V and 4 bases at J, leaving 1 base unmatched. CDR3 size: 11 residues. Looked up from germline, CDR1 is SQVTM and CDR2 is ANQGSEA. In DNA, the CDR3 is TGCAGCGTTTCAGGGGGAGAGACCCAGTACTTC. It codes for CSVSGGETQYF.